These T cell receptor beta chains were read from a single sample in a study of shared clonotypes between healthy human individuals. TCRdb keeps only in-frame clones here, not all; method: immunoSEQ multiplex PCR. Of roughly 110,000 clones listed, about 70% are singletons. Sequences were obtained from memory CD8+ T cells sorted from blood. These receptor sequences come from a woman aged 25 to 39 in good health. CDR3s include the opening cysteine and the closing phenylalanine or tryptophan. D genes are given only for firm matches. Clone size is shown for a subset of rows, as once, few, many or a class of expanded clone.

D: NA; V: TRBV6-1; J: TRBJ2-7; size: NA; CDR3: CASSVTLLDYEQYF; DNA: TGTGCCAGCAGTGTCACATTACTTGACTACGAGCAGTACTTC
D: NA; V: TRBV4-1; J: TRBJ1-2; size: few; CDR3: CASSQVSQAGRRGGYTF; DNA: TGCGCCAGCAGCCAAGTTTCTCAGGCAGGTCGTAGAGGCGGCTACACCTTC
D: NA; V: TRBV5-1; J: TRBJ1-3; size: NA; CDR3: CANKRVVYTIYF; DNA: TGCGCCAACAAGAGGGTGGTTTACACCATATATTTT
D: NA; V: TRBV7-9; J: TRBJ2-1; size: NA; CDR3: CASSDRPGLDEQFF; DNA: TGTGCCAGCTCCGACCGACCGGGACTCGATGAGCAGTTCTTC
D: NA; V: TRBV27; J: TRBJ2-5; size: NA; CDR3: CASSSVGPRWSETQYF; DNA: TGTGCCAGCAGTTCCGTCGGGCCAAGATGGTCGGAGACCCAGTACTTC
D: NA; V: TRBV27; J: TRBJ1-2; size: NA; CDR3: CASSQDRANYGYTF; DNA: TGTGCCAGCAGCCAGGACAGAGCTAACTATGGCTACACCTTC
D: NA; V: TRBV7-1; J: TRBJ2-7; size: once; CDR3: CASSLVVLSYEQYF; DNA: TGTGCCAGCAGCTTAGTAGTTTTATCCTACGAGCAGTACTTC
D: NA; V: TRBV28; J: TRBJ2-7; size: NA; CDR3: CASSSWIYEQYF; DNA: TGTGCCAGCAGTTCTTGGATTTACGAGCAGTACTTC
D: TRBD1; V: TRBV28; J: TRBJ1-1; size: many; CDR3: CASSPQGDRQNTEAFF; DNA: TGTGCCAGCAGTCCACAGGGGGACAGGCAGAACACTGAAGCTTTCTTT
D: NA; V: TRBV7-9; J: TRBJ2-7; size: few; CDR3: CASSGTPFYEQYF; DNA: TGTGCCAGCTCTGGGACTCCCTTCTACGAGCAGTACTTC
D: TRBD1; V: TRBV7-2; J: TRBJ2-1; size: NA; CDR3: CASRLLQGYMDNEQFF; DNA: TGTGCCAGCAGGTTACTACAGGGGTATATGGACAATGAGCAGTTCTTC
D: NA; V: TRBV7-6; J: TRBJ2-2; size: NA; CDR3: CASSLVTGELFF; DNA: TGTGCCAGCAGCTTAGTCACCGGGGAGCTGTTTTTT
D: NA; V: TRBV14; J: TRBJ2-1; size: NA; CDR3: CASRSVGYNEQFF; DNA: TGTGCCAGCAGGTCAGTCGGATACAATGAGCAGTTCTTC
D: TRBD2; V: TRBV28; J: TRBJ2-7; size: NA; CDR3: CASSLGTSVLSSYEQYF; DNA: TGTGCCAGCAGTTTAGGGACTAGCGTGCTCAGCTCCTACGAGCAGTACTTC
D: NA; V: TRBV4-1; J: TRBJ2-1; size: NA; CDR3: CASSQDSEFGHNEQFF; DNA: TGCGCCAGCAGCCAAGATTCGGAATTCGGGCACAATGAGCAGTTCTTC
D: NA; V: TRBV28; J: TRBJ2-2; size: NA; CDR3: CASSLGTGELFF; DNA: TGTGCCAGCAGTCTGGGGACCGGGGAGCTGTTTTTT
D: NA; V: TRBV6-1; J: TRBJ2-2; size: many; CDR3: CASSESLGEAGELFF; DNA: TGTGCCAGCAGTGAAAGTTTAGGGGAGGCCGGGGAGCTGTTTTTT
D: NA; V: TRBV27; J: TRBJ2-7; size: NA; CDR3: CASSLGTRPIYEQYF; DNA: TGTGCCAGCAGTTTAGGTACTAGACCGATCTACGAGCAGTACTTC
D: TRBD2; V: TRBV4-1; J: TRBJ2-7; size: NA; CDR3: CASSHGTSEAYEQYF; DNA: TGCGCCAGCAGCCACGGGACTAGCGAGGCTTACGAGCAGTACTTC
D: TRBD2; V: TRBV27; J: TRBJ2-5; size: NA; CDR3: CASSLFGGLVSETQYF; DNA: TGTGCCAGCAGTTTATTCGGTGGACTAGTGTCAGAGACCCAGTACTTC
D: TRBD1; V: TRBV28; J: TRBJ1-5; size: NA; CDR3: CASSPPPGQGAWSQHF; DNA: TGTGCCAGCAGTCCGCCTCCGGGACAGGGGGCATGGTCCCAGCATTTT
D: TRBD1; V: TRBV7-8; J: TRBJ2-7; size: NA; CDR3: CASSKTRDRSFYEQYF; DNA: TGTGCCAGCAGCAAAACCCGGGACAGATCTTTCTACGAGCAGTACTTC
D: TRBD1; V: TRBV6-5; J: TRBJ1-1; size: many; CDR3: CASERQGGTEAFF; DNA: TGTGCCAGCGAAAGACAGGGAGGCACTGAAGCTTTCTTT
D: TRBD1; V: TRBV6-1; J: TRBJ1-3; size: NA; CDR3: CASSASGQPDTIYF; DNA: TGTGCCAGCAGTGCTTCGGGACAGCCGGACACCATATATTTT
D: NA; V: TRBV29-1; J: TRBJ1-2; size: NA; CDR3: CSVEDPSEAYGYTF; DNA: TGCAGCGTTGAAGATCCCAGTGAAGCCTATGGCTACACCTTC
D: NA; V: TRBV5-1; J: TRBJ1-4; size: once; CDR3: CASSLDSTNEKLFF; DNA: TGCGCCAGCAGCCTCGACAGTACTAATGAAAAACTGTTTTTT
D: NA; V: TRBV6-6; J: TRBJ2-6; size: few; CDR3: CASKDSESSGANVLTF; DNA: TGTGCCAGCAAGGACAGCGAAAGCTCTGGGGCCAACGTCCTGACTTTC
D: NA; V: TRBV14; J: TRBJ2-5; size: NA; CDR3: CASSLLQGGETQYF; DNA: TGTGCCAGCAGCCTGCTCCAGGGCGGGGAGACCCAGTACTTC
D: TRBD1; V: TRBV29-1; J: TRBJ1-1; size: NA; CDR3: CSGGQPNTEAFF; DNA: TGCAGCGGGGGACAGCCGAACACTGAAGCTTTCTTT
D: NA; V: TRBV18; J: TRBJ2-6; size: NA; CDR3: CASSPKDGDPGANVLTF; DNA: TGTGCCAGCTCCCCAAAGGACGGGGATCCTGGGGCCAACGTCCTGACTTTC
D: NA; V: TRBV28; J: TRBJ2-7; size: NA; CDR3: CASSLSLTYEQYF; DNA: TGTGCCAGCAGTTTATCCCTGACCTACGAGCAGTACTTC
D: NA; V: TRBV2; J: TRBJ2-2; size: NA; CDR3: CASSIRDSRSGELFF; DNA: TGTGCCAGCAGTATCCGGGACTCCCGCTCCGGGGAGCTGTTTTTT
D: NA; V: TRBV6-5; J: TRBJ1-2; size: NA; CDR3: CASSYKELRRYGYTF; DNA: TGTGCCAGCAGTTACAAAGAACTTCGTCGCTATGGCTACACCTTC
D: NA; V: TRBV11-1; J: TRBJ2-7; size: NA; CDR3: CASSLEWPSAPYEQYF; DNA: TGTGCCAGCAGCTTAGAGTGGCCCAGCGCTCCCTACGAGCAGTACTTC
D: TRBD1; V: TRBV28; J: TRBJ2-7; size: NA; CDR3: CASSPTGALSEQYF; DNA: TGTGCCAGCAGTCCGACAGGGGCCTTGTCCGAGCAGTACTTC
D: NA; V: TRBV2; J: TRBJ2-1; size: NA; CDR3: CASKFGIEAEQFF; DNA: TGTGCCAGCAAATTCGGAATAGAGGCTGAGCAGTTCTTC
D: NA; V: TRBV27; J: TRBJ1-4; size: few; CDR3: CASRPDRHNEKLFF; DNA: TGTGCCAGCAGACCCGACAGACATAATGAAAAACTGTTTTTT
D: NA; V: TRBV5-1; J: TRBJ1-2; size: NA; CDR3: CASSQDNNYGYTF; DNA: TGCGCCAGCAGCCAGGACAATAACTATGGCTACACCTTC
D: TRBD1; V: TRBV9; J: TRBJ2-7; size: NA; CDR3: CASSAHRDRGYEQYF; DNA: TGTGCCAGCAGCGCCCACCGGGACAGAGGCTACGAGCAGTACTTC
D: TRBD2; V: TRBV29-1; J: TRBJ2-3; size: once; CDR3: CSVFPGGRPDTQYF; DNA: TGCAGCGTTTTTCCGGGAGGGCGCCCAGATACGCAGTATTTT
D: NA; V: TRBV25-1; J: TRBJ1-4; size: few; CDR3: CASSEVRGVTNEKLFF; DNA: TGTGCCAGCAGTGAGGTCAGGGGTGTCACTAATGAAAAACTGTTTTTT
D: NA; V: TRBV4-1; J: TRBJ2-2; size: few; CDR3: CASSQDRGLELFF; DNA: TGCGCCAGCAGCCAAGATCGGGGACTGGAGCTGTTTTTT
D: TRBD1; V: TRBV6-4; J: TRBJ1-6; size: NA; CDR3: CASSDQGGGNSPLHF; DNA: TGTGCCAGCAGTGACCAGGGGGGGGGCAATTCACCCCTCCACTTT
D: NA; V: TRBV28; J: TRBJ2-7; size: NA; CDR3: CASSLYPWTYEQYF; DNA: TGTGCCAGCAGTTTATACCCATGGACCTACGAGCAGTACTTC
D: TRBD2; V: TRBV7-6; J: TRBJ2-3; size: few; CDR3: CASSLTSGTADTQYF; DNA: TGTGCCAGCAGCTTGACTAGCGGGACGGCAGATACGCAGTATTTT
D: TRBD1; V: TRBV28; J: TRBJ1-5; size: NA; CDR3: CASSLGTGVRFLYSNQPQHF; DNA: TGTGCCAGCAGCTTAGGGACAGGGGTCCGATTCCTATATAGCAATCAGCCCCAGCATTTT
D: NA; V: TRBV25-1; J: TRBJ1-5; size: few; CDR3: CASSPGELGGQPQHF; DNA: TGTGCCAGCAGTCCTGGTGAACTGGGCGGCCAGCCCCAGCATTTT
D: NA; V: TRBV15; J: TRBJ1-4; size: many; CDR3: CATSRDRGGGGEKLFF; DNA: TGTGCCACCAGCAGAGATCGGGGAGGTGGCGGGGAAAAACTGTTTTTT
D: NA; V: TRBV6-1; J: TRBJ2-7; size: many; CDR3: CASSGRGSSYEQYF; DNA: TGTGCCAGCAGTGGGCGAGGCAGCTCCTACGAGCAGTACTTC
D: TRBD2; V: TRBV6-6; J: TRBJ2-7; size: NA; CDR3: CASSTRGSGSREQYF; DNA: TGTGCCAGCAGTACTCGTGGTAGCGGGAGTCGAGAGCAGTACTTC
D: TRBD2; V: TRBV7-9; J: TRBJ2-1; size: many; CDR3: CASSRSGGSYNEQFF; DNA: TGTGCCAGCAGCCGTAGCGGGGGCTCCTACAATGAGCAGTTCTTC
D: NA; V: TRBV10-3; J: TRBJ2-7; size: NA; CDR3: CAISERVEVEQYF; DNA: TGTGCCATCAGTGAGAGGGTCGAAGTCGAGCAGTACTTC
D: NA; V: TRBV30; J: TRBJ1-3; size: NA; CDR3: CAWSVKNTIYF; DNA: TGTGCCTGGAGTGTTAAAAACACCATATATTTT
D: NA; V: TRBV6-5; J: TRBJ1-2; size: medium-sized; CDR3: CASSYQGGSDGYTF; DNA: TGTGCCAGCAGTTATCAGGGCGGGTCTGATGGCTACACCTTC